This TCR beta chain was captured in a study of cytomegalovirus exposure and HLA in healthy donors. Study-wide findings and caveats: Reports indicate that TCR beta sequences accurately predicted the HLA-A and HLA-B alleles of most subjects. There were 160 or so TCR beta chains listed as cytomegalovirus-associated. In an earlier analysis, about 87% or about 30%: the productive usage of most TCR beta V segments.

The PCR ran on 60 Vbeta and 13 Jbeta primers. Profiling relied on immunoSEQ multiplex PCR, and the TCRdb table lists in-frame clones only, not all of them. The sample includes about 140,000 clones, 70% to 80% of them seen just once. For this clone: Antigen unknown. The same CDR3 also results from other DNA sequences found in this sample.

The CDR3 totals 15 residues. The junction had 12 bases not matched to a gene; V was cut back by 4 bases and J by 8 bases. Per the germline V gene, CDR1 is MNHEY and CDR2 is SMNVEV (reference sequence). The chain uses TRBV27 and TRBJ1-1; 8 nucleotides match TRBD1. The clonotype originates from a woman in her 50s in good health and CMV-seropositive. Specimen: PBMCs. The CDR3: CASSSGQGEPTEAFF. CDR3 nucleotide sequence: TGTGCCAGCAGTTCCGGACAGGGCGAGCCTACCGAAGCTTTCTTT.